This T cell receptor (beta chain) came from a study of cytomegalovirus exposure and HLA in healthy donors. Whole-study context: An analysis done earlier identified 100 million to 140 million unique TCR beta sequences from around 180 million T cells. Regarding the study as a whole: The CMV antigen specificity of three CMV-associated chains was confirmed through in vitro analysis.

CDR1 and CDR2 from the germline V gene are SNHLY and FYNNEI. Deletions cut 4 bases from V and 1 base from J, with 10 bases between. The CDR3 loop spans 14 amino acids. The primer mix had 60 Vbeta and 13 Jbeta primers. Method: immunoSEQ multiplex PCR; TCRdb's copy keeps in-frame clones and lacks some. In the table there are more than 150,000 clones, about three quarters of which are singletons. This clone was counted a few times. The antigen remains unidentified. This chain connects TRBV2 to TRBJ2-5; TRBD1 might be the D (6 bases). Specimen: PBMCs. This clonotype was obtained from a man in his fifties or sixties in good health and CMV-seropositive. The CDR3, as DNA: TGTGCCAGCAGTGGGGGGCGGAGCCAAGAGACCCAGTACTTC. This sequence encodes CASSGGRSQETQYF.